The clone carrying this TCR beta chain was found once. This record comes from a study of T cell responses to AZD1222 COVID-19 vaccine. The CDR3 extends over 13 amino acids. The V gene end was trimmed by 7 bases and the J gene end by 2 bases; junction bases not matched to a gene: 5. CDR1 is SGHKS, CDR2 YYEKEE, per germline (reference sequence). Sequencing was performed with immunoSEQ multiplex PCR; in TCRdb, only in-frame clones are kept and a portion is missing. The data hold 200,000 or so clones, with approximately 95% observed a single time. The clonotype was recovered from an adult who received the AZD1222 COVID-19 vaccine. The gene calls are TRBV5-5 and TRBJ2-7; 8 bases are a match to TRBD1. Here the sequenced sample was peripheral blood, taken 28 days after the second AZD1222 dose. CDR3 sequence reads: CASGQGQAYEQYF. The CDR3 DNA reads as TGTGCCAGCGGGCAGGGACAGGCCTACGAGCAGTACTTC.